This paragraph reports one TCR beta chain. The repertoire was sequenced with immunoSEQ multiplex PCR; TCRdb's copy has only in-frame clones and lacks some. The sample has about 240,000 clones; approximately 78% are singletons. The data were taken from a study of blood T cell repertoires in COVID-19. Overall study context: Spain, Italy and the United States supplied samples that represented acute and convalescent COVID-19. PBMCs, B-cell-depleted T cells, or T cells provided the cDNA or gDNA that made up the material.

Per germline, CDR1 DFQATT and CDR2 SNEGSKA (reference sequence). With 3 bases clipped from V and 8 bases from J, the junction kept 12 bases outside the gene matches. CDR3 size: 14 residues. The rearrangement joins TRBV20-1 to TRBJ1-1; 7 positions match TRBD1. The specimen sequenced was peripheral blood. The origin of this receptor is a woman aged 18 to 35 with acute or convalescent COVID-19. As DNA, the CDR3 is TGCAGTGCTAGTTTGGGACAGACACGAAGAGAAGCTTTCTTT. It specifies CSASLGQTRREAFF.